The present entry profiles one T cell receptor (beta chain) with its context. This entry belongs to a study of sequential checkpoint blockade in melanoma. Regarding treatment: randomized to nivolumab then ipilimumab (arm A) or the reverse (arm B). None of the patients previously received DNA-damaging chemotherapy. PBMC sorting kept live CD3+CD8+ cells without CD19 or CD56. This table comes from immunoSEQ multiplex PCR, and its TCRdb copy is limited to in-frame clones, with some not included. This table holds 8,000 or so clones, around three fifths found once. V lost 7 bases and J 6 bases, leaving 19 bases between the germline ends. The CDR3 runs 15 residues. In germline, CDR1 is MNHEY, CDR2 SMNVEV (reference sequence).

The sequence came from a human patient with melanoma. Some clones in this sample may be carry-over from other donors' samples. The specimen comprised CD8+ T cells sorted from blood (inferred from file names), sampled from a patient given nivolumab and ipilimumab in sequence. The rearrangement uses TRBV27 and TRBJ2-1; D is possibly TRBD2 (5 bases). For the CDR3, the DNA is TGTGCCAGCACCCGCCTTAATAATGGAGGCAATGAGCAGTTCTTC. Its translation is CASTRLNNGGNEQFF.